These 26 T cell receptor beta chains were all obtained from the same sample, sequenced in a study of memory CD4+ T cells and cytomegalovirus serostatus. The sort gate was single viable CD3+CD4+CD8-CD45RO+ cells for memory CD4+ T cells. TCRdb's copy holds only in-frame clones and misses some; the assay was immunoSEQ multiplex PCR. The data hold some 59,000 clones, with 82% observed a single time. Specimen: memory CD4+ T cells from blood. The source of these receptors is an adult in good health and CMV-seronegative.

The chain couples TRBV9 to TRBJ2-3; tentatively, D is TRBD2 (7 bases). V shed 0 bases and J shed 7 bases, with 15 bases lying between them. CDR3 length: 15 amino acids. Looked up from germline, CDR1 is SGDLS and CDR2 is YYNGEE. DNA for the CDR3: TGTGCCAGCAGCGTAGGGGGGGGCGAGGAATATACGCAGTATTTT. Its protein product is CASSVGGGEEYTQYF.

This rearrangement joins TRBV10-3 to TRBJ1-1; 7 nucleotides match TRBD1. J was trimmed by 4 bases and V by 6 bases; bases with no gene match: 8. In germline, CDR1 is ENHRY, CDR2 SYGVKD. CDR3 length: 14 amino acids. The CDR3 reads CAIRSGTDSTEAFF. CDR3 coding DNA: TGTGCCATCAGGTCCGGGACAGATAGCACTGAAGCTTTCTTT.

The DNA of the CDR3 is TGTGCCAGCAGCCGACAGGGCCGCGGCACAGATACGCAGTATTTT. Protein: CASSRQGRGTDTQYF. V usage is TRBV27 and J usage is TRBJ2-3, with 7 nucleotides matching TRBD1. The CDR3 extends over 15 amino acids. V dropped 6 bases and J dropped 1; count of bases not matched to a gene: 7. Germline-derived CDR1 and CDR2 are MNHEY and SMNVEV (reference sequence).

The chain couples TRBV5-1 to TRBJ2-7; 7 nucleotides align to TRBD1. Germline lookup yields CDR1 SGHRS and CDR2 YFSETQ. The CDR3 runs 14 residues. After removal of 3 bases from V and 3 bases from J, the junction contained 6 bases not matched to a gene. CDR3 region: CASSSGTADYEQYF. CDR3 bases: TGCGCCAGCAGCTCCGGGACAGCGGACTACGAGCAGTACTTC.

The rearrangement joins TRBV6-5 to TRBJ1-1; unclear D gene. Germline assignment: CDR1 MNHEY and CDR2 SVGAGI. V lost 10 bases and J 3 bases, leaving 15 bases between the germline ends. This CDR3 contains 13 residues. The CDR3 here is CATQKRPHTEAFF. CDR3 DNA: TGTGCCACCCAGAAAAGGCCCCACACTGAAGCTTTCTTT.

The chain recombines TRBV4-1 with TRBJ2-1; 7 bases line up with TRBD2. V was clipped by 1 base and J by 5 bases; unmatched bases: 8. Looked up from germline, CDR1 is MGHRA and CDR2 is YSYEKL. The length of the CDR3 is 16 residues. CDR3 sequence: CASSQAGGGRDNEQFF. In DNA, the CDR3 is TGCGCCAGCAGCCAAGCTGGGGGAGGGCGAGACAATGAGCAGTTCTTC.

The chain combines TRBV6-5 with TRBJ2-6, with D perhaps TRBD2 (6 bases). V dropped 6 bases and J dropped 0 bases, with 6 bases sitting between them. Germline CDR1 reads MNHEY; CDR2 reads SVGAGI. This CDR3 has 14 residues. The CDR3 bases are TGTGCCAGCAGGGGGGGCTCTGGGGCCAACGTCCTGACTTTC. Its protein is CASRGGSGANVLTF.

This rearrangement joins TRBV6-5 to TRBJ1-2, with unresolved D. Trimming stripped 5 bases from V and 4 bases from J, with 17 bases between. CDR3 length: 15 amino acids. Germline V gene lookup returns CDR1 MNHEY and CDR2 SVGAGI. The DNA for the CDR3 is TGTGCCAGCAGTCATAGGGCAGAGCAAACCTATGGCTACACCTTC. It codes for CASSHRAEQTYGYTF.

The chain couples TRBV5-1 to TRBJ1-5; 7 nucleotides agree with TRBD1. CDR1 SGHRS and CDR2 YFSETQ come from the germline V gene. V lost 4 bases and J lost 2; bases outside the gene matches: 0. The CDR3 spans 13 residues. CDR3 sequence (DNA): TGCGCCAGCAGCACAGGGGGCAATCAGCCCCAGCATTTT. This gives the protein CASSTGGNQPQHF.

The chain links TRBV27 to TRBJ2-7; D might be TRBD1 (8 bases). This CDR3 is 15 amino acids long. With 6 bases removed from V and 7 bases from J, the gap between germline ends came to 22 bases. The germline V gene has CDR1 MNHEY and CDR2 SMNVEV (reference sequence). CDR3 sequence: CASRPGGQALREQYF. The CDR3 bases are TGTGCCAGCAGACCGGGGGGACAGGCCCTACGGGAGCAGTACTTC.

The CDR3 is CASSTLGLTGSGEQYF. The CDR3 bases are TGTGCCAGTAGTACCCTAGGGCTGACAGGGTCGGGGGAGCAGTACTTC. This chain joins TRBV19 and TRBJ2-7; TRBD1 agrees at 7 bases. Germline CDR1 and CDR2: LNHDA and SQIVND (reference sequence). CDR3 size: 16 residues. The junction had 16 bases not matched to a gene; V was cut back by 4 bases and J by 7 bases.

Here the CDR3 reads CATQRKGAGNEKLFF. CDR3 DNA: TGTGCCACCCAAAGGAAGGGGGCGGGTAATGAAAAACTGTTTTTT. The chain has TRBV28 and TRBJ1-4, with TRBD1 identical over 7 bases. The V segment lost 10 bases and the J segment 4 bases; nucleotides outside the gene matches: 12. Germline V lookup: CDR1 MDHEN, CDR2 SYDVKM. The CDR3 consists of 15 residues. Looking up the rest from reference TRBV28 and TRBJ1-4 gives the full variable domain: DVKVTQSSRYLVKRTGEKVFLECVQDMDHENMFWYRQDPGLGLRLIYFSYDVKMKEKGDIPEGYSVSREKKERFSLILESASTNQTSMYLCATQRKGAGNEKLFFGSGTQLSVL.

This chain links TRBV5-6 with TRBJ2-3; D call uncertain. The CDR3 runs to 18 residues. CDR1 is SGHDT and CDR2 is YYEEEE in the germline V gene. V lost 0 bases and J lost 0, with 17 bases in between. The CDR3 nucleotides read TGTGCCAGCAGCTTGGTCCCCGCGGATTGGCGGAGCACAGATACGCAGTATTTT. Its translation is CASSLVPADWRSTDTQYF.

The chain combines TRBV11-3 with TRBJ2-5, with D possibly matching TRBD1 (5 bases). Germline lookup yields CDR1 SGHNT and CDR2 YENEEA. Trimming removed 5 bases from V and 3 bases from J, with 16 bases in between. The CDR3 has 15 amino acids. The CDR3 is CASSPRTRAKETQYF. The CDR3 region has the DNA TGTGCCAGCAGCCCCCGGACCAGGGCGAAAGAGACCCAGTACTTC.

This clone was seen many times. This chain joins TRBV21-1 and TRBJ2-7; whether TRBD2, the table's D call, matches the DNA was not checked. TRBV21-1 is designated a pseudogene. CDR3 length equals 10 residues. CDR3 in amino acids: CASSKPLHGV. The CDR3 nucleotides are TGTGCCAGCAGCAAACCACTCCACGGGGTT.

The CDR3 coding sequence is TGCGCCAGCAGCCGGGACGGGGACGAGCAGTACTTC. Translated: CASSRDGDEQYF. V gene TRBV5-1 combines with J gene TRBJ2-7; D may be TRBD1 or TRBD2 (5 bases each). Germline values: CDR1 SGHRS, CDR2 YFSETQ. The CDR3 consists of 12 residues. Trimming shortened V by 4 bases and J by 5 bases, and 10 bases separated the two germline ends.

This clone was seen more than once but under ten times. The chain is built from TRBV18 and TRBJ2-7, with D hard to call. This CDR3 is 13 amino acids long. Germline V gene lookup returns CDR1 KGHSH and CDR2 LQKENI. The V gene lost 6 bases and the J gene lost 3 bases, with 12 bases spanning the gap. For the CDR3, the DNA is TGTGCCAGCTCCCCGAGACACGACTACGAGCAGTACTTC. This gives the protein CASSPRHDYEQYF.

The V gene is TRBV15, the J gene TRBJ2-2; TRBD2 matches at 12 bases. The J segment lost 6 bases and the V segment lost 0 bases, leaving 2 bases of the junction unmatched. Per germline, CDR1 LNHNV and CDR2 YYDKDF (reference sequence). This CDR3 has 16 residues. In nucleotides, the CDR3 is TGTGCCACCAGCAGAGAGCCTAGCGGGGGGGCCGGGGAGCTGTTTTTT. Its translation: CATSREPSGGAGELFF.

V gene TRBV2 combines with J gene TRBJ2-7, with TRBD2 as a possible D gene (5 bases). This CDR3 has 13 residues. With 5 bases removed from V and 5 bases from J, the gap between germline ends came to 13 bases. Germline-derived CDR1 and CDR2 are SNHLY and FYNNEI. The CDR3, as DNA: TGTGCCAGCAGTTTGGGAGCGACCGACGAGCAGTACTTC. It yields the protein CASSLGATDEQYF.

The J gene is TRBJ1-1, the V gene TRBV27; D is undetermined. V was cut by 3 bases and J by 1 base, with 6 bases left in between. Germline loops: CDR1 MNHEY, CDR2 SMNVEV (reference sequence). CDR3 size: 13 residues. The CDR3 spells CASSLEPNTEAFF. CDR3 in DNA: TGTGCCAGCAGTTTGGAACCGAACACTGAAGCTTTCTTT.

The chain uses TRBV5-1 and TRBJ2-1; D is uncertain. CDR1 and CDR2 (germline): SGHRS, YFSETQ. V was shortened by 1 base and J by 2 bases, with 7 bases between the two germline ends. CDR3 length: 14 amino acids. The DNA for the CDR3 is TGCGCCAGCAGCTTGCCCTCTACCTACAATGAGCAGTTCTTC. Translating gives CASSLPSTYNEQFF.

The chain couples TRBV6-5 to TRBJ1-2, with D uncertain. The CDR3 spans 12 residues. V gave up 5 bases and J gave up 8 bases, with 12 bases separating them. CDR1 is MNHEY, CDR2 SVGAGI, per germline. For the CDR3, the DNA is TGTGCCAGCAGTGGCGAAGAGAGAGGCTACACCTTC. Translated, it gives CASSGEERGYTF.

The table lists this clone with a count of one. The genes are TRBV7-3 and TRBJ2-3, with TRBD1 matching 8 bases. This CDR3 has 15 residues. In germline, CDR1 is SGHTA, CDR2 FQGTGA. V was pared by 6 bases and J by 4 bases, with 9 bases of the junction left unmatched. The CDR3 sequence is CASREGQGWADTQYF. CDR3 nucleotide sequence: TGTGCCAGCAGGGAAGGACAGGGATGGGCAGATACGCAGTATTTT.

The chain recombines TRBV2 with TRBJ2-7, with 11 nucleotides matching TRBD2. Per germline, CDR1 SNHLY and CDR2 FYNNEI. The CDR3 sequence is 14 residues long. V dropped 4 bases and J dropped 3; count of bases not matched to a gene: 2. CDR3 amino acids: CASSVAGGNYEQYF. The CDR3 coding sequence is TGTGCCAGCAGTGTAGCGGGGGGGAACTACGAGCAGTACTTC.

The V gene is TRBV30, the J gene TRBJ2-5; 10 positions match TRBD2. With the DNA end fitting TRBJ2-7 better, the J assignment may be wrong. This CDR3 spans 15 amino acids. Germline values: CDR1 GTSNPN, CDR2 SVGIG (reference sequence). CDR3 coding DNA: TGTGCCTGGAGGCCCCCGCTAGCGGGGGCCTACGAGCAGTACTTC. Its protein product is CAWRPPLAGAYEQYF.

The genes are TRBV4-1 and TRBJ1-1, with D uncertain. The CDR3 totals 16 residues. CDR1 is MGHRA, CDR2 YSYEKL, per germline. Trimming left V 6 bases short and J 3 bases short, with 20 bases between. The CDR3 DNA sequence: TGCGCCAGCAGACCCCTATCGCGATCGGGCGACACTGAAGCTTTCTTT. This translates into CASRPLSRSGDTEAFF.